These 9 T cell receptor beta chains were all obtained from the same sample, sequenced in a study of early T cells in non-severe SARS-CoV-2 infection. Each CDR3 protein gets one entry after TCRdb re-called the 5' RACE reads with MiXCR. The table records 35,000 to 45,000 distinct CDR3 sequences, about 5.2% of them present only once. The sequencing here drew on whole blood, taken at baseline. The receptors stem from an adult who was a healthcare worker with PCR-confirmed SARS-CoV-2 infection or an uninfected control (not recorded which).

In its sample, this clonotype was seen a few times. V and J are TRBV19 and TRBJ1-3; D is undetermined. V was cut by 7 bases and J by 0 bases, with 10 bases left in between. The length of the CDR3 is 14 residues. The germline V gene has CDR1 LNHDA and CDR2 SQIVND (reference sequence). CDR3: CASTTGSSGNTIYF. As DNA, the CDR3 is TGTGCCAGTACCACCGGGTCCTCTGGAAACACCATATATTTT.

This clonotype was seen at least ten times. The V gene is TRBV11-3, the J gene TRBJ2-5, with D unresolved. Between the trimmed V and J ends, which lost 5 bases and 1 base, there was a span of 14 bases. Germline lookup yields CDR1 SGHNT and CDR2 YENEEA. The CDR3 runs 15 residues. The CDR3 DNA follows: TGTGCCAGCAGCCACGGGCGGCAGTCCCAAGAGACCCAGTACTTC. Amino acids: CASSHGRQSQETQYF.

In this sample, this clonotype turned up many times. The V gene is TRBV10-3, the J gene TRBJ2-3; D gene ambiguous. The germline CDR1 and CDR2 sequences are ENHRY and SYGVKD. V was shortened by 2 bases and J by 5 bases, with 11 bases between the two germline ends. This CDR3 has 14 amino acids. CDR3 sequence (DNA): TGTGCCATCAGTGAGCCCGAAGGCGGAGATACGCAGTATTTT. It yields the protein CAISEPEGGDTQYF.

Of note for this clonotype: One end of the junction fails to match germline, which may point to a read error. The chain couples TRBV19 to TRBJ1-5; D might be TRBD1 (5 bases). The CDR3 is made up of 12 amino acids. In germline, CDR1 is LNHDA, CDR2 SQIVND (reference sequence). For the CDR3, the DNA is TGTGCCAGTAGTATAGGGGGCCAGCCCCAGCTTTTT. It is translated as CASSIGGQPQLF.

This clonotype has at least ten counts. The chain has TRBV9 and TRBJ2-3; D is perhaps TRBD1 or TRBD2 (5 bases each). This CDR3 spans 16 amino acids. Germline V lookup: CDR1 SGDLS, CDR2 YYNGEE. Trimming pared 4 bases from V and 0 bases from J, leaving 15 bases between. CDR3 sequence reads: CASSPLGRISTDTQYF. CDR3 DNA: TGTGCCAGCAGCCCCCTGGGACGGATCAGCACAGATACGCAGTATTTT. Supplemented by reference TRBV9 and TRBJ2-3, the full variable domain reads DSGVTQTPKHLITATGQRVTLRCSPRSGDLSVYWYQQSLDQGLQFLIQYYNGEERAKGNILERFSAQQFPDLHSELNLSSLELGDSALYFCASSPLGRISTDTQYFGPGTRLTVL.

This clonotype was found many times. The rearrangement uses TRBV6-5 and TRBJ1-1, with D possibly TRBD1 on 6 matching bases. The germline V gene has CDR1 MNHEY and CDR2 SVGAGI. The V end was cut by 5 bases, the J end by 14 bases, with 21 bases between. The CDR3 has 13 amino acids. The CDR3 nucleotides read TGTGCCAGCAGTAATGGGACACCAAGCCCCTCCTTCTTT. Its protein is CASSNGTPSPSFF.

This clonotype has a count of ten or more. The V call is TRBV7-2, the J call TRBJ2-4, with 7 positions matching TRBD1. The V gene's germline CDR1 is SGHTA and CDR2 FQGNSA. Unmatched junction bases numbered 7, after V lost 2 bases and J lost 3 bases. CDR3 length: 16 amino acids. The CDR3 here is CASSLSSQGVKNIQYF. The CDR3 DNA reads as TGTGCCAGCAGCTTAAGCAGTCAGGGGGTCAAAAACATTCAGTACTTC.

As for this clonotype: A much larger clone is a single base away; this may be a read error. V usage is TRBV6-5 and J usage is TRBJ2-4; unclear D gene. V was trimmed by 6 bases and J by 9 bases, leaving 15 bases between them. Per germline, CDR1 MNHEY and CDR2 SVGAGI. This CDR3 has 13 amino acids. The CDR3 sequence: CASSRSERGIQYF. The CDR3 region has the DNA TGTGCCAGCAGCCGATCGGAGCGAGGCATTCAGTACTTC.

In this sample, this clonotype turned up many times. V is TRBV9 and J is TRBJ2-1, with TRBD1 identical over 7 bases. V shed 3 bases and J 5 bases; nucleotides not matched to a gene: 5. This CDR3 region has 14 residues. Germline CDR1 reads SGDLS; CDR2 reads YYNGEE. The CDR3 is CASSEGDSNNEQFF. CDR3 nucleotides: TGTGCCAGCAGCGAGGGGGACAGCAACAATGAGCAGTTCTTC.